This entry lists 15 T cell receptor beta chains sequenced from one sample in a study of cytotoxic CD8 clonotypes in ibrutinib-treated CLL. Sequencing used immunoSEQ multiplex PCR; TCRdb keeps in-frame clones, though not all of them. The sample lists roughly 200,000 clones, over 65% occurring once. The input for sequencing was PBMCs, taken after 12 months of ibrutinib treatment. The receptors were gathered from a human donor with chronic lymphocytic leukemia.

The genes are TRBV4-3 and TRBJ1-3; the D gene is possibly TRBD1 (6 bases). Per germline, CDR1 LGHNA and CDR2 YSLEER. The CDR3 length is 14 residues. V lost 1 base and J lost 2, with 6 bases in between. The CDR3 protein is CASSQAGAGNTIYF. CDR3 coding DNA: TGCGCCAGCAGCCAAGCAGGGGCTGGAAACACCATATATTTT.

The chain employs TRBV5-1 and TRBJ1-1; no firm D call. V lost 4 bases and J lost 1, with 2 bases in between. CDR3 length equals 11 residues. CDR1 SGHRS and CDR2 YFSETQ come from the germline V gene. The CDR3 loop is CASSENTEAFF. CDR3 nucleotides: TGCGCCAGCAGCGAGAACACTGAAGCTTTCTTT.

V and J are TRBV5-1 and TRBJ1-2; D remains ambiguous. V was trimmed by 2 bases and J by 2 bases, leaving 10 bases between them. The CDR3 totals 14 residues. Germline V gives CDR1 SGHRS, CDR2 YFSETQ. The CDR3 here is CASSLSTANYGYTF. For the CDR3, the DNA is TGCGCCAGCAGCTTATCCACGGCCAACTATGGCTACACCTTC.

This clone was observed a few times. The genes are TRBV10-1 and TRBJ1-4; D gene uncertain. CDR3 length equals 9 residues. With 9 bases removed from V and 5 bases from J, the gap between germline ends came to 1 base. Germline V gene lookup returns CDR1 WNHNN and CDR2 SYGVQD (reference sequence). In DNA, the CDR3 is TGCGCCAGAAATGAAAAACTGTTTTTT. Encoded protein: CARNEKLFF.

V and J are TRBV7-2 and TRBJ2-7; tentatively, D is TRBD1 or TRBD2 (7 bases each). This CDR3 spans 15 amino acids. Germline values: CDR1 SGHTA, CDR2 FQGNSA. Deletions cut 0 bases from V and 3 bases from J, with 12 bases between. CDR3 nucleotide sequence: TGTGCCAGCAGCTTAGCACCAGGGGGGGACTACGAGCAGTACTTC. Protein sequence: CASSLAPGGDYEQYF.

The chain employs TRBV19 and TRBJ2-7; 12 bases line up with TRBD2. The trim removed 6 bases at V and 4 bases at J, leaving 7 bases unmatched. This CDR3 has 15 amino acids. The germline V gene encodes CDR1 LNHDA and CDR2 SQIVND (reference sequence). The CDR3 DNA reads TGTGCCAGTAGAAAACTCCTAGCGGGAGGGTACGAGCAGTACTTC. It codes for CASRKLLAGGYEQYF.

The count of this clone is one. The chain has TRBV5-1 and TRBJ1-6; TRBD1 matches 7 bases. This CDR3 spans 15 amino acids. After removal of 4 bases from V and 2 bases from J, the junction contained 3 bases not matched to a gene. The germline V gene encodes CDR1 SGHRS and CDR2 YFSETQ. The DNA of the CDR3 is TGCGCCAGCAGCAAGGACAGGACCTATAATTCACCCCTCCACTTT. It specifies CASSKDRTYNSPLHF.

This clone has more than one count but fewer than ten. V and J are TRBV28 and TRBJ1-6; D is possibly TRBD1 (5 bases). Per the germline V gene, CDR1 is MDHEN and CDR2 is SYDVKM. The CDR3 sequence is 16 residues long. V shed 6 bases and J shed 7 bases, with 19 bases lying between them. The CDR3 nucleotides read TGTGCCAGCAGCCTAACGGGGGGGAGGGAGAATTCACCCCTCCACTTT. Translated, it gives CASSLTGGRENSPLHF.

This clone appeared once. The chain combines TRBV29-1 with TRBJ1-4; D is perhaps TRBD1 (6 bases). Germline V gene lookup returns CDR1 SQVTM and CDR2 ANQGSEA. The CDR3 contains 14 residues. V was shortened by 5 bases and J by 8 bases, with 18 bases between the two germline ends. CDR3 sequence reads: CSVIIRGTTEKLFF. The CDR3 bases are TGCAGCGTTATTATCAGGGGTACGACGGAAAAACTGTTTTTT.

The chain combines TRBV9 with TRBJ1-1; D is ambiguous. This CDR3 has 15 residues. Per germline, CDR1 SGDLS and CDR2 YYNGEE. The V end was cut by 3 bases, the J end by 4 bases, with 16 bases between. DNA of the CDR3: TGTGCCAGCAGCGCCGATGGCTCCAGAACCACTGAAGCTTTCTTT. This encodes CASSADGSRTTEAFF.

V and J are TRBV4-3 and TRBJ2-5; D is perhaps TRBD1 (6 bases). CDR1 and CDR2 from the germline V gene are LGHNA and YSLEER. V was shortened by 3 bases and J by 5 bases, with 25 bases between the two germline ends. The CDR3 length is 18 residues. The CDR3 nucleotides are TGCGCCAGCAGCCACAAAAATCCTTCACTTTTAAGGGGGGAGACCCAGTACTTC. It is translated as CASSHKNPSLLRGETQYF.

This clone was detected many times. This chain uses TRBV6-1 with TRBJ1-2; 10 bases are shared with TRBD1. The CDR3 spans 15 residues. The V gene's germline CDR1 is MNHNS and CDR2 SASEGT. The V gene end was trimmed by 2 bases and the J gene end by 7 bases; junction bases not matched to a gene: 7. CDR3 loop: CASSEIGTGALGYTF. In DNA form, the CDR3 reads TGTGCCAGCAGTGAAATAGGGACAGGGGCACTTGGCTACACCTTC.

This clone has a handful of counts. V usage is TRBV9 and J usage is TRBJ1-2; D is unclear. CDR3 size: 15 residues. Per germline, CDR1 SGDLS and CDR2 YYNGEE. The V end was cut by 4 bases, the J end by 5 bases, with 18 bases between. Written as DNA, the CDR3 is TGTGCCAGCAGCACAACCCCCCTGAGAGGGTATGGCTACACCTTC. Translated, it gives CASSTTPLRGYGYTF.

V usage is TRBV5-1 and J usage is TRBJ2-7; possibly TRBD1 for D (5 bases). Germline V CDR1 and CDR2: SGHRS, YFSETQ. Trimming shortened V by 3 bases and J by 5 bases, and 15 bases separated the two germline ends. The length of the CDR3 is 14 residues. The CDR3 region is CASSSGPPGHEQYF. For the CDR3, the DNA is TGCGCCAGCAGCTCCGGCCCACCAGGGCACGAGCAGTACTTC. The full variable domain, completed using reference TRBV5-1 and TRBJ2-7, is KAGVTQTPRYLIKTRGQQVTLSCSPISGHRSVSWYQQTPGQGLQFLFEYFSETQRNKGNFPGRFSGRQFSNSRSEMNVSTLELGDSALYLCASSSGPPGHEQYFGPGTRLTVT.

The chain is built from TRBV6-1 and TRBJ1-1; D not resolved. This CDR3 has 15 residues. CDR1 is MNHNS, CDR2 SASEGT, per germline. V lost 2 bases to trimming and J lost 1 base, with 11 bases between them. DNA for the CDR3: TGTGCCAGCAGTGAATTTAGGGCGGGGAACACTGAAGCTTTCTTT. Protein product: CASSEFRAGNTEAFF.